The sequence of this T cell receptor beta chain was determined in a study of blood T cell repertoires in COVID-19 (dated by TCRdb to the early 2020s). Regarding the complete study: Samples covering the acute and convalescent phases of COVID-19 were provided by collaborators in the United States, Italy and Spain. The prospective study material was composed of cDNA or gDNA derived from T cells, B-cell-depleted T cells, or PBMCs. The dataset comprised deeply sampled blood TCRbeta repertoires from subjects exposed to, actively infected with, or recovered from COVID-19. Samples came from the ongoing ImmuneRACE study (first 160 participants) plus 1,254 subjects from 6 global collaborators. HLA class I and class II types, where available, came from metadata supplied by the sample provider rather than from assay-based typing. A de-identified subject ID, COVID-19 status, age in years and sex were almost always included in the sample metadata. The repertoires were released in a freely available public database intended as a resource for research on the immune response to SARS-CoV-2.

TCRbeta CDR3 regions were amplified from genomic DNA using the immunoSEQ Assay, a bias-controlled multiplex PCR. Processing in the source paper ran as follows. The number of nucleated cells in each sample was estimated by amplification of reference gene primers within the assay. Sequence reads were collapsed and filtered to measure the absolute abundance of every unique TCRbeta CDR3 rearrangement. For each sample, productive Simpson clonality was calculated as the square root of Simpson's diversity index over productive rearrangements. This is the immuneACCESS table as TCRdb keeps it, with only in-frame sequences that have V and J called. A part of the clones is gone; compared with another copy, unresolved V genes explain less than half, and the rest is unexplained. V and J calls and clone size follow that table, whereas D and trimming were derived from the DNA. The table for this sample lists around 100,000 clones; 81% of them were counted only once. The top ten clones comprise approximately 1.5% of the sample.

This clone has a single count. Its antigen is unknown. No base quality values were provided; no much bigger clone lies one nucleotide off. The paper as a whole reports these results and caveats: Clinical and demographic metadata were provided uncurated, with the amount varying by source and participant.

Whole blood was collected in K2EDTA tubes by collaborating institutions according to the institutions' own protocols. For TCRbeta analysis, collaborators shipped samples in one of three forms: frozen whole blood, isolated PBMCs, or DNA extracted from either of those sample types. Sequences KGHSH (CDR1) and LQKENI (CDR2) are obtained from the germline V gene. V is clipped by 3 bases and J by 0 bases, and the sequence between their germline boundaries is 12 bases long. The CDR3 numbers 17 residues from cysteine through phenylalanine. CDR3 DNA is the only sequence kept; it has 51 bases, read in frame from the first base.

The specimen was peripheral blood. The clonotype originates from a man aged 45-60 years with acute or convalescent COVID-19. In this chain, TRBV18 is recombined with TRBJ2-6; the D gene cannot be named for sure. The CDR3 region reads CASSPFSGFSGANVLTF. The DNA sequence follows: TGTGCCAGCTCACCGTTTTCCGGGTTCTCTGGGGCCAACGTCCTGACTTTC.